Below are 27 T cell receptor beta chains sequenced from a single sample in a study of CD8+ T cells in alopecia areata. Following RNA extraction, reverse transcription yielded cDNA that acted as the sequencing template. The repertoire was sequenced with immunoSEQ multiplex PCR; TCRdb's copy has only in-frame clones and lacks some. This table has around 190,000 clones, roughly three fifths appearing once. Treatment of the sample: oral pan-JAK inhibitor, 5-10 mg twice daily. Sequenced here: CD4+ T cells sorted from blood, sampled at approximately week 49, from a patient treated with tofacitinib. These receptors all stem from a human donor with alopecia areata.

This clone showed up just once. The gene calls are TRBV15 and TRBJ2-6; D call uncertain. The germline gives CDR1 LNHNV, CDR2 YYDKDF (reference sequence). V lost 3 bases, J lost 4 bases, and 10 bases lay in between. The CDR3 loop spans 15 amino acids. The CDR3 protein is CATSRANGGANVLTF. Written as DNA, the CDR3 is TGTGCCACCAGCAGGGCCAACGGCGGGGCCAACGTCCTGACTTTC.

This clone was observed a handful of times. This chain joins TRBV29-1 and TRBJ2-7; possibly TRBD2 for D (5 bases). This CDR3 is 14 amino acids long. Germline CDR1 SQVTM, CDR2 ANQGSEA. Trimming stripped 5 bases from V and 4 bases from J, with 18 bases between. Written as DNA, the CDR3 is TGCAGCGTTCTCGGGGTTGGGATCCCTTACGAGCAGTACTTC. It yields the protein CSVLGVGIPYEQYF.

CDR3 protein: CASSLSAGRADTQYF. Written as DNA, the CDR3 is TGCGCCAGCAGCTTGTCGGCGGGACGCGCTGATACGCAGTATTTT. The V gene is TRBV5-1, the J gene TRBJ2-3, with D tentatively TRBD2 (6 bases). The CDR3 runs 15 residues. V was trimmed by 1 base and J by 6 bases, leaving 15 bases between them. The germline gives CDR1 SGHRS, CDR2 YFSETQ.

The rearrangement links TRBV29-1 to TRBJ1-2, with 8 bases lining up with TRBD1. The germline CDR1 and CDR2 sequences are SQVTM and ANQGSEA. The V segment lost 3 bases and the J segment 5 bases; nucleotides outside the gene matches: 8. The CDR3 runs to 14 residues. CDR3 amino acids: CSVEEPRQGYGYTF. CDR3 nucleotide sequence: TGCAGCGTTGAGGAGCCCCGACAGGGGTATGGCTACACCTTC.

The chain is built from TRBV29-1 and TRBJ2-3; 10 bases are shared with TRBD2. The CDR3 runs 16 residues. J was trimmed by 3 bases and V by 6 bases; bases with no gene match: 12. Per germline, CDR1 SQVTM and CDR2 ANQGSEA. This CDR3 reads CSVREGLAVNTDTQYF. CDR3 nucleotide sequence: TGCAGCGTGCGCGAAGGACTAGCGGTTAATACAGATACGCAGTATTTT.

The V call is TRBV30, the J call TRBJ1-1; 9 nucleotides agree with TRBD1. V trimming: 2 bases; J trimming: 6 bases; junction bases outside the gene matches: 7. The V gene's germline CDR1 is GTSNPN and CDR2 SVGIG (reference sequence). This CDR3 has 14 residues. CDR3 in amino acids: CAWSRDREIAEAFF. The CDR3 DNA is TGTGCCTGGAGTAGGGACAGGGAAATCGCTGAAGCTTTCTTT.

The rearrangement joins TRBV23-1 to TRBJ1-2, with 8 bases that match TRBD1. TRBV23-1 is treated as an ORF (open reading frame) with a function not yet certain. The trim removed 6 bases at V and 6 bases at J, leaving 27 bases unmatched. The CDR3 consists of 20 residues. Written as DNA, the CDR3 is TGCGCCAGCAGGCGACCCAGGGGGCGCGAAGCGCAGGAGGGCGAGAATGGCTACACCTTC. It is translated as CASRRPRGREAQEGENGYTF.

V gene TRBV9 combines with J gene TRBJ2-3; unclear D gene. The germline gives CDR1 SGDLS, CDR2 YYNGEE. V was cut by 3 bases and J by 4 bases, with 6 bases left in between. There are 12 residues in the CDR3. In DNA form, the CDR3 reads TGTGCCAGCAGCGGGCAGTCAGATACGCAGTATTTT. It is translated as CASSGQSDTQYF. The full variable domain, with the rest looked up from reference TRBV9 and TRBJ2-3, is DSGVTQTPKHLITATGQRVTLRCSPRSGDLSVYWYQQSLDQGLQFLIQYYNGEERAKGNILERFSAQQFPDLHSELNLSSLELGDSALYFCASSGQSDTQYFGPGTRLTVL.

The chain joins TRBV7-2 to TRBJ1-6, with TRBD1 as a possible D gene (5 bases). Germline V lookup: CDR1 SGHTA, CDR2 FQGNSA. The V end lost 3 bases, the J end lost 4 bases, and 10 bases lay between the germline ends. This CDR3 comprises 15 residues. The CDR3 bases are TGTGCCAGCAGCTTTGGGACCCTATATAATTCACCCCTCCACTTT. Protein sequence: CASSFGTLYNSPLHF.

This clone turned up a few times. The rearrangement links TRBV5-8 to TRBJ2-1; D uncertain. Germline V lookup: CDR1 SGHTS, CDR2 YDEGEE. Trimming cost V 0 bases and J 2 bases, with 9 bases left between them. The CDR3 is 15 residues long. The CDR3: CASSLGGSPYNEQFF. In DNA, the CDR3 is TGTGCCAGCAGCTTGGGTGGGTCCCCCTACAATGAGCAGTTCTTC.

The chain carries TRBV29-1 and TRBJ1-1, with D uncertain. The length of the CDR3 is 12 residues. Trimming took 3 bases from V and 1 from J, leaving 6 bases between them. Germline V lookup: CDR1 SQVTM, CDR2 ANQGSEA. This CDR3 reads CSVDPQNTEAFF. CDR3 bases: TGCAGCGTTGACCCACAGAACACTGAAGCTTTCTTT.

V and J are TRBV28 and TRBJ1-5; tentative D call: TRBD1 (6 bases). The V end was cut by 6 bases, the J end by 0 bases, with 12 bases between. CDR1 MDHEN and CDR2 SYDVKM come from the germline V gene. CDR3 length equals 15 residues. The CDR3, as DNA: TGTGCCAGCAGCCTCTACAGGGATAGCAATCAGCCCCAGCATTTT. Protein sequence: CASSLYRDSNQPQHF.

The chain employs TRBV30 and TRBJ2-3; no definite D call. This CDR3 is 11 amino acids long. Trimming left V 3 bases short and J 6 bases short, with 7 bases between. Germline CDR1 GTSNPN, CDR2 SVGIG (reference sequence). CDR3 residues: CAWSSKDTQYF. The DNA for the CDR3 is TGTGCCTGGAGCTCGAAGGATACGCAGTATTTT.

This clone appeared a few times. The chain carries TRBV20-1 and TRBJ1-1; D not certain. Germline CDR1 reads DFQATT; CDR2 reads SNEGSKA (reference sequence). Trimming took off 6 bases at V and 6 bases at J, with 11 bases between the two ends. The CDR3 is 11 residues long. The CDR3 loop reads CSAAQKAEAFF. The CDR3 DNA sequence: TGCAGTGCCGCACAGAAGGCTGAAGCTTTCTTT.

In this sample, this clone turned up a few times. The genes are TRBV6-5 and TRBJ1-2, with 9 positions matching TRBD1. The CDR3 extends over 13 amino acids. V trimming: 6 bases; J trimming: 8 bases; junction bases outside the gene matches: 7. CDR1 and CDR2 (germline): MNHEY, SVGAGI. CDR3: CASRPGTGRGYTF. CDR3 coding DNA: TGTGCCAGCAGACCGGGGACAGGGAGAGGCTACACCTTC.

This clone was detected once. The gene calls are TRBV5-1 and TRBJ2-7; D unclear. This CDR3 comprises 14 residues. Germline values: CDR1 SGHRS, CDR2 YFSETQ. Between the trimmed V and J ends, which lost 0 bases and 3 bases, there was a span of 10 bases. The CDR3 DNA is TGCGCCAGCAGCTTGGAGAGAGAGCACTACGAGCAGTACTTC. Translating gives CASSLEREHYEQYF.

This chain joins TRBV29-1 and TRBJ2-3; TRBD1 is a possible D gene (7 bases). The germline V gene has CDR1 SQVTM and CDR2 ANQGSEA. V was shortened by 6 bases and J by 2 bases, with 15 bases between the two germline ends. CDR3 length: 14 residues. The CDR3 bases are TGCAGCGTGGCGGGACAGCTGATCACAGATACGCAGTATTTT. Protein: CSVAGQLITDTQYF.

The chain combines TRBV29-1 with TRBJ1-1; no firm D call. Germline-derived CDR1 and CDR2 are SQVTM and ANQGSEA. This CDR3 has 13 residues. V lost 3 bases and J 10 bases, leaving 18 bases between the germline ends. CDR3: CSVDGSSGEGAFF. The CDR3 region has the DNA TGCAGCGTTGATGGTTCGTCCGGAGAGGGAGCTTTCTTT.

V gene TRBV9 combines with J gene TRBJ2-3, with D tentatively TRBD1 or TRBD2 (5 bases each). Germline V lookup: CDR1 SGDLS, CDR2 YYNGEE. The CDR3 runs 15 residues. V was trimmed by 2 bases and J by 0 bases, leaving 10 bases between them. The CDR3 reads CASSVWDASTDTQYF. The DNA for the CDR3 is TGTGCCAGCAGCGTCTGGGACGCAAGCACAGATACGCAGTATTTT.

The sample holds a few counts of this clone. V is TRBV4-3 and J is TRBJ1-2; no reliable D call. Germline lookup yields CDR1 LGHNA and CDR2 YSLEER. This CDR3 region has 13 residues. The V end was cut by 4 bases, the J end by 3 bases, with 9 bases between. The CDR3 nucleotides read TGCGCCAGCAGCCGAGACCAGGACTATGGCTACACCTTC. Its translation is CASSRDQDYGYTF.

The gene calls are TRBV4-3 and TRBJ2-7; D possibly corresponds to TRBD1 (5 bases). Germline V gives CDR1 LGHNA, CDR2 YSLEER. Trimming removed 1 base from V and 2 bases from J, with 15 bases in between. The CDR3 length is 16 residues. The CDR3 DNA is TGCGCCAGCAGCCAAGCGCATGGGGCAGGTACCTACGAGCAGTACTTC. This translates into CASSQAHGAGTYEQYF.

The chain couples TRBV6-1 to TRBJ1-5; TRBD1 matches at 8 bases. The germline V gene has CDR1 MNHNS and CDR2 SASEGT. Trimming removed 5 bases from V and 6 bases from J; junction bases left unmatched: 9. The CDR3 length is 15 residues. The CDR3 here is CASSLDRGVGQPQHF. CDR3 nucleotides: TGTGCCAGCAGTCTAGACAGGGGCGTAGGTCAGCCCCAGCATTTT.

This CDR3 is CSVLRDQYEQYF. The CDR3 DNA is TGCAGCGTTTTACGAGACCAATACGAGCAGTACTTC. This chain links TRBV29-1 with TRBJ2-7; D not certain. The CDR3 loop spans 12 amino acids. CDR1 is SQVTM, CDR2 ANQGSEA, per germline. Trimming removed 5 bases at V and 4 bases at J, with 12 bases between.

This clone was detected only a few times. The CDR3 DNA follows: TGTGCCAGCTCGCAAGAAAGAGGGGGCGAGAACACTGAAGCTTTCTTT. Its translation is CASSQERGGENTEAFF. V gene TRBV18 combines with J gene TRBJ1-1; 7 nucleotides match TRBD1. Germline V lookup: CDR1 KGHSH, CDR2 LQKENI. V dropped 6 bases and J dropped 1; count of bases not matched to a gene: 11. This CDR3 region has 16 residues.

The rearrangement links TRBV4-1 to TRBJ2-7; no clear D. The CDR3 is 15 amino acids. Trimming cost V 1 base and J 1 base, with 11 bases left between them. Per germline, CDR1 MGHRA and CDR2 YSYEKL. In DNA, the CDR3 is TGCGCCAGCAGCCAAGGAGGTATGAGGTCCTACGAGCAGTACTTC. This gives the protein CASSQGGMRSYEQYF.

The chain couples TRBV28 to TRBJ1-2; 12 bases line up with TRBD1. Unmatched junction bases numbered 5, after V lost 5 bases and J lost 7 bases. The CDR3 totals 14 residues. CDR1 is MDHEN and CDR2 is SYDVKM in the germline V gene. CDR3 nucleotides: TGTGCCAGCAGTCCACCGGGACAGGGGGCTGGCTACACCTTC. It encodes CASSPPGQGAGYTF.

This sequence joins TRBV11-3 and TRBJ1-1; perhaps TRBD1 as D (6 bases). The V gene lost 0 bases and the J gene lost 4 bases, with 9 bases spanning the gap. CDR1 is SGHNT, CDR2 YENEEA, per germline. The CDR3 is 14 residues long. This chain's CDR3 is CASSLDGGATEAFF. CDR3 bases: TGTGCCAGCAGCTTAGACGGGGGGGCCACTGAAGCTTTCTTT.